What follows are 21 T cell receptor beta chains derived from one specimen sequenced in a study of blood T cells in healthy people across ages. Primers used in a second PCR of roughly 6 to 11 cycles were a sample-barcoded 5' primer and a J-beta primer mix. One entry per CDR3 protein results from TCRdb running MiXCR on the 5' RACE reads. The table shows roughly 700,000 distinct CDR3 sequences, with 32% occurring only once. Sequences were obtained from blood. These receptors all stem from an elderly woman in good health.

The V and J genes are TRBV7-3 and TRBJ2-1, with TRBD2 identical over 11 bases. The CDR3 extends over 17 amino acids. Per the germline V gene, CDR1 is SGHTA and CDR2 is FQGTGA. Unmatched junction bases numbered 11, after V lost 4 bases and J lost 6 bases. Here the CDR3 DNA reads TGTGCCAGCAGCTCAGCTAGTGGACTAGCGGGCCCCAATGAGCAGTTCTTC. It is translated as CASSSASGLAGPNEQFF.

This clonotype was observed at least ten times. V and J are TRBV10-3 and TRBJ2-6; 7 nucleotides match TRBD2. V was clipped by 2 bases and J by 4 bases; unmatched bases: 8. The CDR3 contains 17 residues. Germline loops: CDR1 ENHRY, CDR2 SYGVKD. This chain's CDR3 is CAISERGGGSGANVLTF. Written as DNA, the CDR3 is TGTGCCATCAGTGAGCGCGGGGGAGGATCGGGGGCCAACGTCCTGACTTTC.

Ten or more counts support this clonotype. The chain employs TRBV20-1 and TRBJ1-5; 8 bases match TRBD1. Germline trimming cut 1 base from V and 4 bases from J; bases unmatched to any gene: 6. CDR3 length: 15 residues. CDR1 and CDR2 (germline): DFQATT, SNEGSKA (reference sequence). CDR3 sequence: CSARVGGQVNQPQHF. CDR3 nucleotide sequence: TGCAGTGCTAGAGTGGGGGGACAGGTTAATCAGCCCCAGCATTTT.

This clonotype occurred a few times. V gene TRBV4-1 combines with J gene TRBJ1-3; D unresolved. Germline assignment: CDR1 MGHRA and CDR2 YSYEKL. This CDR3 region has 17 residues. Between the trimmed V and J ends, which lost 0 bases and 0 bases, there was a span of 12 bases. This CDR3 reads CASSQEERASSGNTIYF. The CDR3 bases are TGCGCCAGCAGCCAAGAGGAGAGAGCTTCCTCTGGAAACACCATATATTTT.

In the case of this clonotype: This may be a read error, as it is one base from a much larger clone. The chain links TRBV28 to TRBJ2-6; possibly TRBD2 for D (5 bases). Germline loops: CDR1 MDHEN, CDR2 SYDVKM. Trimming cost V 6 bases and J 0 bases, with 15 bases left between them. The CDR3 is 17 amino acids. CDR3 coding DNA: TGTGCCAGCAGCAGAAGCAATCGGGGCTCTGGGGCCAACGTCCTGACTTTC. Protein: CASSRSNRGSGANVLTF.

This clonotype was detected a few times. A much larger clone differs by one base, so this may be a read error. The chain uses TRBV12-3 or TRBV12-4 and TRBJ2-7; possible D gene TRBD1, 5 bases. Trimming pared 6 bases from V and 7 bases from J, leaving 25 bases between. The CDR3 extends over 16 amino acids. CDR3 region: CASSPLKGTGSNEQYF. CDR3 sequence (DNA): TGTGCCAGCAGCCCCCTTAAGGGTACAGGAAGCAATGAGCAGTACTTC.

This clonotype was counted ten times or more. The V gene is TRBV6-6, the J gene TRBJ1-2, with a weak D call TRBD1 (6 bases). Germline-derived CDR1 and CDR2 are MNHNY and SVGAGI (reference sequence). The CDR3 is 13 amino acids. Trimming pared 8 bases from V and 2 bases from J, leaving 12 bases between. The CDR3 bases are TGTGCCAGCTCGCGGGGGCAGAACTATGGCTACACCTTC. Protein sequence: CASSRGQNYGYTF.

The CDR3 DNA is TGCAGTGCTAAACTACAGGGGGCGATCTTGGCTTTCTTT. It codes for CSAKLQGAILAFF. The chain employs TRBV20-1 and TRBJ1-1; 9 bases are shared with TRBD1. The germline V gene has CDR1 DFQATT and CDR2 SNEGSKA (reference sequence). V lost 4 bases to trimming and J lost 11 bases; unmatched junction nucleotides: 11. This CDR3 has 13 residues.

This clonotype has at least ten counts. This sequence joins TRBV18 and TRBJ2-6; D possibly corresponds to TRBD1 (6 bases). The CDR3 spans 19 residues. The V gene lost 6 bases and the J gene lost 1 base, with 22 bases spanning the gap. CDR1 and CDR2 (germline): KGHSH, LQKENI. CDR3 region: CASSTLIQGRISGANVLTF. The CDR3, as DNA: TGTGCCAGCTCGACACTGATCCAGGGGCGGATATCTGGGGCCAACGTCCTGACTTTC.

The sample holds many counts of this clonotype. This CDR3 reads CASTYQADYGYTF. As DNA, the CDR3 is TGTGCCAGCACTTATCAAGCGGACTATGGCTACACCTTC. The V gene is TRBV28, the J gene TRBJ1-2; D call uncertain. The V and J ends lost 7 bases and 3 bases respectively, with 12 bases between them. The germline V gene encodes CDR1 MDHEN and CDR2 SYDVKM. This CDR3 is built from 13 residues.

The table lists this clonotype with many counts. V gene TRBV5-1 combines with J gene TRBJ2-7; D remains ambiguous. This CDR3 contains 14 residues. Trimming pared 3 bases from V and 0 bases from J, leaving 10 bases between. Germline CDR1 reads SGHRS; CDR2 reads YFSETQ. CDR3: CASSSYGLSYEQYF. CDR3 coding DNA: TGCGCCAGCAGCTCTTACGGCCTCTCCTACGAGCAGTACTTC. The full variable domain, with the rest looked up from reference TRBV5-1 and TRBJ2-7, is KAGVTQTPRYLIKTRGQQVTLSCSPISGHRSVSWYQQTPGQGLQFLFEYFSETQRNKGNFPGRFSGRQFSNSRSEMNVSTLELGDSALYLCASSSYGLSYEQYFGPGTRLTVT.

This rearrangement joins TRBV5-1 to TRBJ1-6; the D is unclear. The germline V gene encodes CDR1 SGHRS and CDR2 YFSETQ. The length of the CDR3 is 16 residues. V dropped 5 bases and J dropped 18 bases, with 30 bases sitting between them. The CDR3 nucleotides read TGCGCCAGCAGTTCAGACGGAGGCTCCTATAATTCATCCCCCCACTTT. This encodes CASSSDGGSYNSSPHF.

This clonotype was counted between two and nine times. Being one base from a much bigger clone, this may be a read error. V gene TRBV12-3 or TRBV12-4 combines with J gene TRBJ2-1; TRBD1 agrees at 8 bases. This CDR3 comprises 14 residues. After removal of 7 bases from V and 5 bases from J, the junction contained 7 bases not matched to a gene. The CDR3 protein is CASNTGGSDNEQFF. The CDR3 DNA reads TGTGCCAGCAACACAGGGGGATCGGACAATGAGCAGTTCTTC.

This clonotype was counted ten times or more. This sequence joins TRBV9 and TRBJ1-2; no definite D call. The CDR3 runs to 14 residues. Germline assignment: CDR1 SGDLS and CDR2 YYNGEE. V lost 4 bases to trimming and J lost 5 bases, with 15 bases between them. The CDR3 is CASSPRPESYGYTF. DNA of the CDR3: TGTGCCAGCAGCCCTCGCCCGGAGTCTTATGGCTACACCTTC.

There are a few counts of this clonotype. The chain joins TRBV30 to TRBJ1-5; TRBD1 is a possible D gene (6 bases). The CDR3 is made up of 13 amino acids. The germline gives CDR1 GTSNPN, CDR2 SVGIG (reference sequence). With 5 bases removed from V and 3 bases from J, the gap between germline ends came to 11 bases. CDR3 in amino acids: CAWGGAHNQPQHF. CDR3 in DNA: TGTGCCTGGGGGGGGGCTCACAATCAGCCCCAGCATTTT.

The chain recombines TRBV6-1 with TRBJ1-4, with TRBD1 matching over 7 bases. The germline gives CDR1 MNHNS, CDR2 SASEGT. The CDR3 is 13 amino acids. The V and J ends lost 1 base and 10 bases, in that order; junction bases with no gene match: 3. The CDR3 is CASSEVAGGKLFF. Here the CDR3 DNA reads TGTGCCAGCAGTGAAGTGGCAGGGGGAAAACTGTTTTTT.

This clonotype was detected many times. V and J are TRBV11-2 and TRBJ2-1, with 11 nucleotides matching TRBD2. J was trimmed by 9 bases and V by 4 bases; bases with no gene match: 5. CDR3 length: 14 amino acids. Germline CDR1 is SGHAT and CDR2 is FQNNGV. The CDR3 reads CASSSIAGGGEQFF. In DNA, the CDR3 is TGTGCCAGCAGCTCCATAGCGGGGGGGGGTGAGCAGTTCTTC.

Only a few counts were recorded for this clonotype. This sequence joins TRBV18 and TRBJ2-7; 12 nucleotides align to TRBD1. The CDR3 is 14 residues long. The germline CDR1 and CDR2 sequences are KGHSH and LQKENI. The V and J ends lost 4 bases and 6 bases, in that order; junction bases with no gene match: 4. Written as DNA, the CDR3 is TGTGCCAGCTCACGGCGGGACAGGGGGCCCGAGCAGTACTTC. This sequence encodes CASSRRDRGPEQYF.

This clonotype was found many times. The J gene is TRBJ2-3, the V gene TRBV7-9; 7 nucleotides align to TRBD2. Germline V gives CDR1 SEHNR, CDR2 FQNEAQ (reference sequence). J gave up 0 bases and V 4 bases, and 7 bases lay outside the gene matches. The length of the CDR3 is 16 residues. The CDR3 loop reads CASSSQAGLSTDTQYF. The CDR3 bases are TGTGCCAGCAGCTCTCAAGCGGGGCTTAGCACAGATACGCAGTATTTT.

The J gene is TRBJ2-6, the V gene TRBV12-3 or TRBV12-4; no clear D gene. Deletions cut 5 bases from V and 0 bases from J, with 14 bases between. The CDR3 contains 17 residues. This CDR3 reads CASSPSGLSSGANVLTF. The DNA of the CDR3 is TGTGCCAGCAGTCCTAGTGGTCTCAGCTCTGGGGCCAACGTCCTGACTTTC.

In its sample, this clonotype was seen a few times. The V gene is TRBV30, the J gene TRBJ2-7, with TRBD1 matching over 8 bases. V trimming: 2 bases; J trimming: 5 bases; junction bases outside the gene matches: 5. Per germline, CDR1 GTSNPN and CDR2 SVGIG (reference sequence). This CDR3 is 13 amino acids long. The CDR3 here is CAWSSDRANEQYF. The CDR3 DNA reads TGTGCCTGGAGTTCGGACAGGGCCAACGAGCAGTACTTC.